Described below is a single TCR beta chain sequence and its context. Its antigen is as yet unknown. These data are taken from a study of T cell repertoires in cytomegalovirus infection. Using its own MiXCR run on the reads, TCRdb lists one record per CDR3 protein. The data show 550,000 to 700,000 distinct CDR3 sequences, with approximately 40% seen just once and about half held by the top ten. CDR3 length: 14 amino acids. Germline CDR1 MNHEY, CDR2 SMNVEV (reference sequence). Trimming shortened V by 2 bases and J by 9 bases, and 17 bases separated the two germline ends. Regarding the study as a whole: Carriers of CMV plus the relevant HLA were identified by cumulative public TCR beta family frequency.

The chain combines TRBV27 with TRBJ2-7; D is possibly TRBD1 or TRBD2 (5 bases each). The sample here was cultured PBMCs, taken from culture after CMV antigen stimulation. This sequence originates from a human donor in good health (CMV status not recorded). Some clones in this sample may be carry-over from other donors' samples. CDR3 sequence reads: CASSLRDPRSGQYF. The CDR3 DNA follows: TGTGCCAGCAGTTTAAGGGACCCTCGCTCGGGGCAGTACTTC.